The rows below give T cell receptor beta chains drawn from one sample of a study of T-cell memory formation after mild COVID-19. TCRdb reprocessed the 5' RACE reads with MiXCR, giving one entry per CDR3 protein. The sample lists approximately 150,000 distinct CDR3 sequences; more than 12% were seen once. Sequenced material: PBMCs or a T cell subset sorted from them (not recorded which). The receptors shown here come from an adult woman who had mild COVID-19 (a few samples of this study predate the infection). Cell type and time point are not known. Both conserved end residues are part of each CDR3. Fields, in order: D gene, V gene, clone size, J gene, CDR3 DNA, CDR3 protein. D genes are given only for firm matches. A row's size may be missing; if present it is once, few, many or a size class.

-	TRBV2	few	TRBJ2-5	TGTGCCAGCAGTGAAGCGGGGAGAGAGACCCAGTACTTC	CASSEAGRETQYF
TRBD1	TRBV5-1	-	TRBJ2-7	TGCGCCAGCAGCGCGGGGACAGGCTCCTACGAGCAGTACTTC	CASSAGTGSYEQYF
-	TRBV12-3/TRBV12-4	-	TRBJ2-3	TGTGCCAGCAGTTTTAGAGGGCATACGCAGTATTTT	CASSFRGHTQYF
-	TRBV5-1	-	TRBJ2-5	TGCGCCAGCAGCTTTGGAACCGGGGGCCGAGAGACCCAGTACTTC	CASSFGTGGRETQYF
TRBD1	TRBV12-3/TRBV12-4	-	TRBJ2-1	TGTGCCAGCAGTTTGAGGCAGGGGGTCTACAATGAGCAGTTCTTC	CASSLRQGVYNEQFF
TRBD2	TRBV24-1	few	TRBJ2-1	TGTGCCACCAGTGATTCTAGCGGGAGTGAGCAGTTCTTC	CATSDSSGSEQFF
TRBD2	TRBV12-3/TRBV12-4	-	TRBJ2-1	TGTGCCAGCAGATCTAGCGGGGGTGGGCAGTTCTTC	CASRSSGGGQFF
TRBD1	TRBV6-2/TRBV6-3	-	TRBJ1-6	TGTGCCAGCAGTTGCCGCATGGACAGGGATAATTCACCCCTCCACTTT	CASSCRMDRDNSPLHF
TRBD2	TRBV5-1	few	TRBJ2-7	TGCGCCAGCAGCTTGTTCCGGGGGGGCTACGAGCAGTACTTC	CASSLFRGGYEQYF
-	TRBV3-1	-	TRBJ2-3	TGTGCCAGCAGCCAAGCGGGCCCCACAGATACGCAGTATTTT	CASSQAGPTDTQYF
-	TRBV20-1	-	TRBJ2-7	TGCAGTGCCCTCGGTTTTAGCTCCTACGAGCAGTACTTC	CSALGFSSYEQYF
-	TRBV5-4	few	TRBJ2-5	TGTGCCAGCAGAACCTTCCCGGGACCCCAAGAGACCCAGTACTTC	CASRTFPGPQETQYF
-	TRBV7-2	-	TRBJ1-1	TGTGCCAGCAGCCCTCCAGGGAGGGCCAGGGGTAGTGAAGCTTTCTTT	CASSPPGRARGSEAFF
-	TRBV4-2	few	TRBJ1-2	TGTGCCAGCAGCCAAATGAACAGGGACCGGGGCTACACCTTC	CASSQMNRDRGYTF
TRBD1	TRBV6-5	-	TRBJ1-6	TGTGCCAGCAGTTACATCTGGGACAGGGATAATTCACCCCTCCACTTT	CASSYIWDRDNSPLHF
-	TRBV4-1	-	TRBJ2-3	TGCGCCAGCAGCCAAGTGGCAGTGCCCGGCACAGATACGCAGTATTTT	CASSQVAVPGTDTQYF
TRBD1	TRBV19	-	TRBJ2-2	TGTGCCAGTAGTATATTCACAGGGGGTTCCGGGGAGCTGTTTTTT	CASSIFTGGSGELFF
-	TRBV18	few	TRBJ2-7	TGTGCCACTGCACCGCCGGACAGCTACACCTACGAGCAGTACTTC	CATAPPDSYTYEQYF
TRBD1	TRBV24-1	few	TRBJ2-5	TGTGCCACCAGTGATTTGGGGGACAGCCAAGAGACCCAGTACTTC	CATSDLGDSQETQYF
TRBD2	TRBV7-3	-	TRBJ2-1	TGTGCCAGCAGCTTTTGGAGCGGGGGGGTCAATGAGCAGTTCTTC	CASSFWSGGVNEQFF
-	TRBV7-2	many	TRBJ2-3	TGTGCCAGCAGCTCGGGACTCGCCACAGATACGCAGTATTTT	CASSSGLATDTQYF
-	TRBV4-2	few	TRBJ2-3	TGTGCCAGCCGGCGGCTAGCAGACACAGATACGCAGTATTTT	CASRRLADTDTQYF